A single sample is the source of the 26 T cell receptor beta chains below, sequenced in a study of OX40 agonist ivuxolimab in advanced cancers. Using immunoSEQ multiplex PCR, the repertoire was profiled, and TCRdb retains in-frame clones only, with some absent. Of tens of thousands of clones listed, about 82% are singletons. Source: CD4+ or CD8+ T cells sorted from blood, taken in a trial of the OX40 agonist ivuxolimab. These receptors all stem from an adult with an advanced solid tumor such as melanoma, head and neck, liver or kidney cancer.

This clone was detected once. This chain's CDR3 is CASRVRGGSGANVLTF. DNA of the CDR3: TGTGCCAGTCGCGTGAGGGGGGGCTCTGGGGCCAACGTCCTGACTTTC. The chain recombines TRBV27 with TRBJ2-6, with a possible D match to TRBD2 (7 bases). Trimming pared 9 bases from V and 0 bases from J, leaving 15 bases between. The CDR3 is made up of 16 amino acids. Germline V CDR1 and CDR2: MNHEY, SMNVEV (reference sequence).

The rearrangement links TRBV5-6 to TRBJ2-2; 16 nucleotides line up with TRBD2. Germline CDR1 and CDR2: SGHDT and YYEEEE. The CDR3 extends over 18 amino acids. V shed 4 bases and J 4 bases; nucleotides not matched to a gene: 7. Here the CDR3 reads CASSRGLAGGPVTGELFF. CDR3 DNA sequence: TGTGCCAGCAGCCGGGGACTAGCGGGAGGGCCCGTCACCGGGGAGCTGTTTTTT.

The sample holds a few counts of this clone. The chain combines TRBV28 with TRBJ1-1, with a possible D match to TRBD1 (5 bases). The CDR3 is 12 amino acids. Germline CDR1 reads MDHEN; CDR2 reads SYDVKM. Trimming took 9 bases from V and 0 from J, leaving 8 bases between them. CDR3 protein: CASGTLNTEAFF. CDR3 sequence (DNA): TGTGCCAGTGGGACTTTGAACACTGAAGCTTTCTTT.

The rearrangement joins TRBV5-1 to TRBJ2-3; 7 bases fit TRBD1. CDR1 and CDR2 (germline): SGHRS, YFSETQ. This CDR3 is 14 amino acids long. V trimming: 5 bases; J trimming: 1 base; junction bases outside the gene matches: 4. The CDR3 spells CASRTDRGTDTQYF. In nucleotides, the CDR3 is TGCGCCAGCAGAACTGACAGGGGCACAGATACGCAGTATTTT.

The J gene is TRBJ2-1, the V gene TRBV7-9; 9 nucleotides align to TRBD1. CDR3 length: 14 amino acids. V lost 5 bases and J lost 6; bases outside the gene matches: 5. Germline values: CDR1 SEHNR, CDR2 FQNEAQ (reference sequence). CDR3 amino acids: CASSRGQGINEQFF. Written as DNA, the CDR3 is TGTGCCAGCAGCCGGGGACAGGGAATCAATGAGCAGTTCTTC.

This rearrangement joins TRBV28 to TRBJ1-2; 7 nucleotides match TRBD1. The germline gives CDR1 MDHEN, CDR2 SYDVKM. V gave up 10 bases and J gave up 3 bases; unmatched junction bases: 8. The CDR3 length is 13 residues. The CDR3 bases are TGTGCCATACTACCGGGACAGCACTATGGCTACACCTTC. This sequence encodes CAILPGQHYGYTF.

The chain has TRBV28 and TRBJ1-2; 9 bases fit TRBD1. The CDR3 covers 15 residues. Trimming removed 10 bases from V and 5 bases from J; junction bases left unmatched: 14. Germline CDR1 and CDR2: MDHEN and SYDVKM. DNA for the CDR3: TGTGCCATCTCCGAGGGACAGGGAGGCTTGTATGGCTACACCTTC. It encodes CAISEGQGGLYGYTF.

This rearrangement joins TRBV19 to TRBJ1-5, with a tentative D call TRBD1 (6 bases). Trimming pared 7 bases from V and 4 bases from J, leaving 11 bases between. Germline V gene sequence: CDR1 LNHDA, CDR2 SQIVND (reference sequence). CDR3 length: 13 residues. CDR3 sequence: CASKQDRNQPQHF. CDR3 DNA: TGTGCCAGTAAACAAGACAGGAATCAGCCCCAGCATTTT.

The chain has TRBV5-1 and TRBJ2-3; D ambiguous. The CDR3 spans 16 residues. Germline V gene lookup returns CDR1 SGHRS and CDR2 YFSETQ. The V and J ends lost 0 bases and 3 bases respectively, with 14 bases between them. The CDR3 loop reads CASSLAGSLLTDTQYF. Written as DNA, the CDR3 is TGCGCCAGCAGCTTGGCGGGCAGCCTTTTGACAGATACGCAGTATTTT.

CDR3 coding DNA: TGTGCCAGCAGCTTAAGGGACAGGGTATCTGGAAACACCATATATTTT. Translation: CASSLRDRVSGNTIYF. The genes are TRBV11-2 and TRBJ1-3, with 9 bases fitting TRBD1. With 2 bases clipped from V and 1 base from J, the junction kept 3 bases outside the gene matches. The germline V gene encodes CDR1 SGHAT and CDR2 FQNNGV. This CDR3 contains 16 residues.

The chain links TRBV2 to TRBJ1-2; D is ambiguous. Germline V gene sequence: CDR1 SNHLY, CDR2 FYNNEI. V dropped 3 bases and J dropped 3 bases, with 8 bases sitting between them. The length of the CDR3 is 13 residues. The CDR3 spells CASSDGVYYGYTF. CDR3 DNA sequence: TGTGCCAGCAGTGACGGAGTATACTATGGCTACACCTTC.

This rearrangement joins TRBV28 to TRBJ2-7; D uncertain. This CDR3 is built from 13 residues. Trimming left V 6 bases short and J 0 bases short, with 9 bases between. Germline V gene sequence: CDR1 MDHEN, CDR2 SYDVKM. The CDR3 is CASRGVGSYEQYF. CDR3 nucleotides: TGTGCCAGCAGAGGCGTAGGCTCCTACGAGCAGTACTTC.

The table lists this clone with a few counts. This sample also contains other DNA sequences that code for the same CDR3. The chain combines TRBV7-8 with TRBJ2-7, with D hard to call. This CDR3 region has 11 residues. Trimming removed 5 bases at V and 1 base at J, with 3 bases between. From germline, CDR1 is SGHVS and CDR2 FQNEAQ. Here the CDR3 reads CASSPSYEQYF. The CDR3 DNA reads TGTGCCAGCAGCCCTTCCTACGAGCAGTACTTC.

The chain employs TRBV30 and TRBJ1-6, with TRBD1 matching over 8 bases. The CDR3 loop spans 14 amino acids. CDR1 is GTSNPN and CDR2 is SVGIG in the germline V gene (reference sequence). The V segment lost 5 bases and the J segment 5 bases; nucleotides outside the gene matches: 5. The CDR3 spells CAWSQGQDNSPLHF. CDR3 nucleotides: TGTGCCTGGTCACAGGGACAGGATAATTCACCCCTCCACTTT.

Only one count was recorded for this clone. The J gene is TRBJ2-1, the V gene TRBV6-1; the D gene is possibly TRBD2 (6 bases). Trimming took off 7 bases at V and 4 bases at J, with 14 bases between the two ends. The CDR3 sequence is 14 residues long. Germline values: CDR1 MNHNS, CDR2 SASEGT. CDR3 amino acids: CASTESGRYNEQFF. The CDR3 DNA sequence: TGTGCCAGCACCGAAAGCGGGCGGTACAATGAGCAGTTCTTC.

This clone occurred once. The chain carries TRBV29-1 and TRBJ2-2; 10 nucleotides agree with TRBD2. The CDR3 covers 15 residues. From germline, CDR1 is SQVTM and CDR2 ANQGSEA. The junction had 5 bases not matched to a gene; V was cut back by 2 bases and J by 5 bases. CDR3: CSVELAGVSTGELFF. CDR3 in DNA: TGCAGCGTTGAACTAGCGGGAGTTTCGACCGGGGAGCTGTTTTTT.

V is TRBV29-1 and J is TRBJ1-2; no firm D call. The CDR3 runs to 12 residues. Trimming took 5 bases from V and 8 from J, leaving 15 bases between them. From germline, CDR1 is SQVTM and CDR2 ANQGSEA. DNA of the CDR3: TGCAGCGTTCACGAGGGTAGTTGGGGCTACACCTTC. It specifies CSVHEGSWGYTF.

The CDR3 nucleotides read TGTGCCAGTAGCGGGGGATCCTATAGCAATCAGCCCCAGCATTTT. Its translation is CASSGGSYSNQPQHF. The V and J genes are TRBV19 and TRBJ1-5, with D perhaps matching TRBD1 (5 bases). The V gene lost 6 bases and the J gene lost 0 bases, with 12 bases spanning the gap. Germline CDR1 and CDR2: LNHDA and SQIVND (reference sequence). The CDR3 extends over 15 amino acids.

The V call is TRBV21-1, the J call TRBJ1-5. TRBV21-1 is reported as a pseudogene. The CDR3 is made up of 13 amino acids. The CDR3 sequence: CAGTAGGHQPQHF. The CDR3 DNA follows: TGTGCCGGAACGGCGGGAGGGCATCAGCCCCAGCATTTT.

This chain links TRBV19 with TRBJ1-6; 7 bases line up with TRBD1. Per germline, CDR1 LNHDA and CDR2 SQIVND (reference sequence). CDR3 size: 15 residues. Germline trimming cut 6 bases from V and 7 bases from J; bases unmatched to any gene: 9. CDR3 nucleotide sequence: TGTGCCAGTAGACCCCCCGCGACAGGGAATTCACCCCTCCACTTT. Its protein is CASRPPATGNSPLHF.

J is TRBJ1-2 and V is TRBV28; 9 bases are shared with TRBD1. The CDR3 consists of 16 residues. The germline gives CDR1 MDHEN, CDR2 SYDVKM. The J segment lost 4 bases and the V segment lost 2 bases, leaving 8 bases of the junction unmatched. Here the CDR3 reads CASSLPFGQGIYGYTF. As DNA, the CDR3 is TGTGCCAGCAGTTTACCCTTCGGACAGGGGATCTATGGCTACACCTTC.

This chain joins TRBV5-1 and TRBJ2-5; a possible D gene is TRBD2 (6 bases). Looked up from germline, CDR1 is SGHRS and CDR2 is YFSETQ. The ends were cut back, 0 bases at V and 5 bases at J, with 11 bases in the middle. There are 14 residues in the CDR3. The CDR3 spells CASSLAGVGETQYF. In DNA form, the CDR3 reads TGCGCCAGCAGCTTGGCGGGAGTAGGGGAGACCCAGTACTTC.

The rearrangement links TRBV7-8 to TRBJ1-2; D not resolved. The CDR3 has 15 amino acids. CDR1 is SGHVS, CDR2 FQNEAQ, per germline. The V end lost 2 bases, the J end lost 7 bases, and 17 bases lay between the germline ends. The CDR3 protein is CASSLPGDAPGGYTF. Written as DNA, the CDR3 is TGTGCCAGCAGCTTACCGGGTGACGCCCCGGGTGGCTACACCTTC. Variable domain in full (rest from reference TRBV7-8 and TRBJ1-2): GAGVSQSPRYKVAKRGQDVALRCDPISGHVSLFWYQQALGQGPEFLTYFQNEAQLDKSGLPSDRFFAERPEGSVSTLKIQRTQQEDSAVYLCASSLPGDAPGGYTFGSGTRLTVV.

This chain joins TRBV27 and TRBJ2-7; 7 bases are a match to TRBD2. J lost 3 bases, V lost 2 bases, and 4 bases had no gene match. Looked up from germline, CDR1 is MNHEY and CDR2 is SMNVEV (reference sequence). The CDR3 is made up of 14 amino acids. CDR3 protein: CASSLREGIYEQYF. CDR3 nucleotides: TGTGCCAGCAGTTTAAGGGAGGGTATCTACGAGCAGTACTTC.

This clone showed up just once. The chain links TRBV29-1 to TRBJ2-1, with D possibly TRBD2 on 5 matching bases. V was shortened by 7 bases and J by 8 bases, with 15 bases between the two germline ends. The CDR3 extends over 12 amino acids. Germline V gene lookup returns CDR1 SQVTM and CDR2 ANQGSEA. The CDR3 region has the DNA TGCAGCGCTCAGCGCGCGGGCGATGAGCAGTTCTTC. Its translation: CSAQRAGDEQFF.

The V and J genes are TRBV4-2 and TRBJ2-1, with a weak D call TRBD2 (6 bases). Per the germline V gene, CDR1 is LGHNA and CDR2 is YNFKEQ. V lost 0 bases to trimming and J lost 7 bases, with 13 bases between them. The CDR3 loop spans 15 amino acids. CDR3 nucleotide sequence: TGTGCCAGCAGCCAAGAAGGGGACTCCCAGAATGAGCAGTTCTTC. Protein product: CASSQEGDSQNEQFF.